This T cell receptor beta chain is from a study of T cells in Graves' hyperthyroidism and ophthalmopathy. In germline, CDR1 is SGHTA, CDR2 FQGTGA. Trimming shortened V by 3 bases and J by 2 bases, and 13 bases separated the two germline ends. The CDR3 extends over 16 amino acids. TCR beta CDR3 regions were amplified from RNA transcripts. The HTBI primer set was used in a first-round RT-PCR of the TCR CDR3. Using its own MiXCR run on the multiplex PCR reads, TCRdb lists one record per CDR3 protein. The data show about 520,000 distinct CDR3 sequences, around 22% seen once. This clonotype was observed many times.

The TCR sequence derives from a woman aged 30 to 39 with Graves' ophthalmopathy. The specimen was blood. The J gene is TRBJ2-2, the V gene TRBV7-3; maybe TRBD2 (7 bases). CDR3 region: CASSLIGGANTGELFF. The DNA for the CDR3 is TGTGCCAGCAGCTTGATTGGGGGGGCAAACACCGGGGAGCTGTTTTTT.